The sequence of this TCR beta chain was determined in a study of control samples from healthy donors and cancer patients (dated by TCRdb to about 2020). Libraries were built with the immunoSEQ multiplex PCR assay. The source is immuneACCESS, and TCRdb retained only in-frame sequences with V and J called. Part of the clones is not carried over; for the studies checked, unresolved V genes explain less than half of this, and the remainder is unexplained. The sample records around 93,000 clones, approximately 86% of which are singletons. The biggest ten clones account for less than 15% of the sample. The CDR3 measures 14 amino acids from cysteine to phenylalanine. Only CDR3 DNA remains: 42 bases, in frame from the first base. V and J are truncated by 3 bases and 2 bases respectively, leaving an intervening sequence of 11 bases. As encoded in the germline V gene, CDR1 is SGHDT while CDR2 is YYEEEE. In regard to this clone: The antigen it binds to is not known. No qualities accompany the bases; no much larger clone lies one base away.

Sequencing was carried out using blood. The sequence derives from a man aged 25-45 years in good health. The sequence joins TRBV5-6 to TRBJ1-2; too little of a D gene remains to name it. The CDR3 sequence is CASSWAIDNYGYTF. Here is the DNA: TGTGCCAGCAGCTGGGCCATCGACAACTATGGCTACACCTTC.